The source of this T cell receptor (beta chain) is a study of CD8+ T cells in alopecia areata. Study overall: Patients received oral tofacitinib, 5 to 10 mg twice daily, for moderate-to-severe alopecia areata. Study results and limitations: Possibly as an HLA-related effect, TCR sharing across patients appeared less clear than in mice.

RNA extraction and reverse transcription yielded cDNA as sequencing template. Sequencing was performed with immunoSEQ multiplex PCR; in TCRdb, only in-frame clones are kept and a portion is missing. This sample has 120,000 to 150,000 clones, with 40% to 50% found just once. The CDR3 sequence is 16 residues long. V shed 4 bases and J 2 bases; nucleotides not matched to a gene: 9. The germline V gene has CDR1 SGHRS and CDR2 YFSETQ. Notes on this clone: Its specificity is unknown.

Peripheral blood samples and lesional scalp punch biopsies were obtained from alopecia areata patients. This sequence joins TRBV5-1 and TRBJ2-1, with 7 bases identical to TRBD2. The specimen was CD4+ T cells sorted from blood. This TCR derives from a human donor with alopecia areata. DNA for the CDR3: TGCGCCAGCAGCGTGCCACTAGCGAGCGCCTACAATGAGCAGTTCTTC. As protein: CASSVPLASAYNEQFF.